This is a list of T cell receptor beta chains from one sample in a study of beta chain features in type 1 diabetes. TCRdb keeps only in-frame clones here, not all; method: immunoSEQ multiplex PCR. Of 20,000 to 30,000 clones listed, 55% to 75% are singletons. Sequenced material: Tregs from blood. The receptors stem from a young man with type 1 diabetes. CDR3s include the opening cysteine and the closing phenylalanine or tryptophan. The order of the fields is V gene, J gene, D gene, clone size, CDR3 DNA, CDR3 protein. A D gene is named only where the DNA matches it firmly. Clone size is given for some rows only: seen once, a few or many times, or a class if the clone is expanded.

TRBV28,TRBJ1-1,-,-,TGTGCCAGCAGTTTACTACAGGGCGGGACTGAAGCTTTCTTT,CASSLLQGGTEAFF
TRBV7-2,TRBJ2-7,TRBD2,-,TGTGCCAGCAGCCCCGGACTAGCGGGGGTAGAGCAGTACTTC,CASSPGLAGVEQYF
TRBV29-1,TRBJ1-1,-,once,TGCAGCGTTGCTGACAGGCGAGAAGCTTTCTTT,CSVADRREAFF
TRBV28,TRBJ1-4,-,few,TGTGCCAGCAGTCCGTACAGGAATGAAAAACTGTTTTTT,CASSPYRNEKLFF
TRBV27,TRBJ2-2,TRBD1,-,TGTGCCAGCAGCAACAGGGGGCATCGGGAGCTGTTTTTT,CASSNRGHRELFF
TRBV4-2,TRBJ2-7,TRBD1,-,TGTGCCAGCAGCCAAGACGGGACAGGGCCCTACGAGCAGTACTTC,CASSQDGTGPYEQYF
TRBV23-1,TRBJ1-1,TRBD1,-,TGCGCCAGCAGTCAACCTCGGGACAGACTGAACACTGAAGCTTTCTTT,CASSQPRDRLNTEAFF
TRBV27,TRBJ2-3,-,-,TGTGCCAGCAGTGCCCTAATACCGGGAGAGGCAGATACGCAGTATTTT,CASSALIPGEADTQYF
TRBV7-2,TRBJ1-2,-,-,TGTGCCAGCAGCAAACTATTCCGGGACAATTATGGCTACACCTTC,CASSKLFRDNYGYTF
TRBV19,TRBJ2-1,-,-,TGTGCCAGTAGTCAACGGGCCTACAATGAGCAGTTCTTC,CASSQRAYNEQFF
TRBV28,TRBJ2-7,TRBD2,-,TGTGCCAGCAGTCGTCCGGGACTAGCGGCGCAAGGAAAGGGCGAGCAGTACTTC,CASSRPGLAAQGKGEQYF
TRBV5-4,TRBJ2-7,TRBD1,-,TGTGCCAGCAGCTTGGGACGGACAGGGAGGGAGCAGTACTTC,CASSLGRTGREQYF
TRBV10-3,TRBJ1-1,-,-,TGTGCCATCACACGGGATCTTCAGGTCGAAGCTTTCTTT,CAITRDLQVEAFF
TRBV7-2,TRBJ2-5,TRBD2,-,TGTGCCAGCAGCTTAGCGGGGCGGGGGGGCCTTGAGACCCAGTACTTC,CASSLAGRGGLETQYF
TRBV29-1,TRBJ1-1,-,-,TGCAGCGTTGGTAGTGTCTACACTGAAGCTTTCTTT,CSVGSVYTEAFF
TRBV2,TRBJ1-1,TRBD1,few,TGTGCCAGCAGGCCAAGGACAGGGAACACTGAAGCTTTCTTT,CASRPRTGNTEAFF
TRBV5-1,TRBJ2-3,-,-,TGCGCCAGCAGCTTGGGAAGACAGGCGAACCAGAATACGCAGTATTTT,CASSLGRQANQNTQYF
TRBV5-1,TRBJ2-5,TRBD1,-,TGCGCCAGCACCCCAGGACAGGGGGCCGGGCAGTACTTC,CASTPGQGAGQYF
TRBV7-2,TRBJ1-4,-,once,TGTGCCAGCAGCCTCGACTTTGGGAGGGAACTGTTTTTT,CASSLDFGRELFF
TRBV6-1,TRBJ2-5,-,-,TGTGCCAGCAGGGAAGCTAGCATAGAGACCCAGTACTTC,CASREASIETQYF
TRBV5-4,TRBJ2-7,TRBD1,once,TGTGCCAGCAGCCGGAAATCAGACAGGGGAGTCGAAAAGCAGTACTTC,CASSRKSDRGVEKQYF
TRBV9,TRBJ2-7,TRBD2,-,TGTGCCAGCAGCTTAGCGGGAGGTCCCTACGAGCAGTACTTC,CASSLAGGPYEQYF
TRBV18,TRBJ1-1,-,-,TGTGCCAGCTCACGAGGGGGAACGAACACTGAAGCTTTCTTT,CASSRGGTNTEAFF
TRBV7-9,TRBJ2-2,-,-,TGTGCCAGCAGCCCCCGGGATAACACCGGGGAGCTGTTTTTT,CASSPRDNTGELFF
TRBV5-8,TRBJ2-1,-,-,TGTGCCAGCAGCTTGGCCTCGGGCGGGGCAAAGTTCTTC,CASSLASGGAKFF
TRBV5-4,TRBJ2-1,-,-,TGTGCCAGCAGCCCGGAATGGGCCAGGAACAATGAGCAGTTCTTC,CASSPEWARNNEQFF
TRBV6-6,TRBJ1-1,-,-,TGTGCCAGCAGTTACCGTTACAGGGTCGCTGAAGCTTTCTTT,CASSYRYRVAEAFF
TRBV6-5,TRBJ1-2,-,few,TGTGCCAGCAGTTACTCGGCAGGACTCTATGGCTACACCTTC,CASSYSAGLYGYTF
TRBV7-2,TRBJ2-3,-,-,TGTGCCAGCAGCCCCACGGGAGTCAGGGGGAGATATTGGGATACGCAGTATTTT,CASSPTGVRGRYWDTQYF
TRBV5-6,TRBJ2-3,TRBD2,-,TGTGCCAGCAGCTTATCGACTAGCGGGGGGTCCGTCGATACGCAGTATTTT,CASSLSTSGGSVDTQYF
TRBV7-2,TRBJ2-7,TRBD1,-,TGTGCCAGCAGCCTGGGACAGGCCTCCTACGAGCAGTACTTC,CASSLGQASYEQYF
TRBV6-6,TRBJ2-7,TRBD2,-,TGTGCCAGCAGCCCCGGGAGGGGTAGGAGCTCCTACGAGCAGTACTTC,CASSPGRGRSSYEQYF
TRBV7-2,TRBJ2-1,TRBD1,few,TGTGCCAGCAGCTTAGTGTTTAGGGGGCGAGGTAATGAGCAGTTCTTC,CASSLVFRGRGNEQFF
TRBV5-1,TRBJ1-5,-,-,TGCGCCAGCAGCTTGAATCCGCTCCCGGGGCAGCCCCAGCATTTT,CASSLNPLPGQPQHF
TRBV29-1,TRBJ2-5,TRBD2,-,TGCAGCGTCCTAGCGGGATCGTACCAAGAGACCCAGTACTTC,CSVLAGSYQETQYF
TRBV19,TRBJ2-5,TRBD2,-,TGTGCCAGTAGTAAAATGGCGGGGGGGCCTTACCAAGAGACCCAGTACTTC,CASSKMAGGPYQETQYF
TRBV30,TRBJ2-1,-,-,TGTGCCTGGAACCGGAGGGCCTACAATGAGCAGTTCTTC,CAWNRRAYNEQFF
TRBV25-1,TRBJ2-7,-,few,TGTGCCAGCAGTCATCACCTCGGCAAGGGGAACGACGAGCAGTACTTC,CASSHHLGKGNDEQYF
TRBV2,TRBJ2-1,-,-,TGTGCCAGCAGTGCGCACGCGGGTGAGCAGTTCTTC,CASSAHAGEQFF
TRBV6-5,TRBJ1-3,-,-,TGTGCCAGCAGTTACTGGGGCTTTGGAAACACCATATATTTT,CASSYWGFGNTIYF
TRBV7-9,TRBJ1-2,TRBD1,-,TGTGCCAGCAGCAGGACAGGGGGTAACTATGGCTACACCTTC,CASSRTGGNYGYTF
TRBV5-1,TRBJ2-5,TRBD2,-,TGCGCCAGCAGCGGCGGGACTAGCGGGATCCGGGAGACCCAGTACTTC,CASSGGTSGIRETQYF
TRBV11-2,TRBJ1-1,-,-,TGTGCCAGCAGCTTAACCCAGGGAGGCACTGAAGCTTTCTTT,CASSLTQGGTEAFF
TRBV5-5,TRBJ2-2,-,-,TGTGCCAGCAGCCAGGGACTCTTCACCGGGGAGCTGTTTTTT,CASSQGLFTGELFF
TRBV10-3,TRBJ2-7,TRBD2,-,TGTGCCATCAGTGATGGACTAGCGGGAGGCTACGAGCAGTACTTC,CAISDGLAGGYEQYF
TRBV20-1,TRBJ1-2,-,once,TGCAGTGCTAGAGCGGACAATGGCTACACCTTC,CSARADNGYTF
TRBV20-1,TRBJ1-1,-,-,TGCAGTGCTGTCGACACTGAAGCTTTCTTT,CSAVDTEAFF
TRBV2,TRBJ2-1,-,-,TGTGCCAGCAGTAACATTGAGCAGTTCTTC,CASSNIEQFF
TRBV11-2,TRBJ2-4,-,-,TGTGCCAGCAGCTTAGGCAGTCAGGGTGTCATTCAGTACTTC,CASSLGSQGVIQYF
TRBV20-1,TRBJ1-1,-,-,TGCACACAGACAGGGAACACTGAAGCTTTCTTT,CTQTGNTEAFF
TRBV20-1,TRBJ2-7,-,few,TGCAGTGCTAGGAACAACTACGAGCAGTACTTC,CSARNNYEQYF
TRBV6-5,TRBJ2-1,-,once,TGTGCCAGCAGGAGCTGGGGGCTGCAGTTCTTC,CASRSWGLQFF